The clone carrying this TCR beta chain was detected only a few times. This specimen comes from a study of cytomegalovirus exposure and HLA in healthy donors. Trimming pared 7 bases from V and 5 bases from J, leaving 14 bases between. The CDR3 runs 13 residues. In germline, CDR1 is LGHNT, CDR2 FRNRAP. PCR employed 60 Vbeta and 13 Jbeta primers. This table comes from immunoSEQ multiplex PCR, and its TCRdb copy is limited to in-frame clones, with some not included. The sample records approximately 38,000 clones, around three fifths being singletons. This clonotype was obtained from a man between 50 and 59 years old in good health and CMV-seropositive. The chain employs TRBV12-5 and TRBJ1-1; D might be TRBD1 (6 bases). Sample: PBMCs. The CDR3 protein is CASALRGRTEAFF. The CDR3 bases are TGTGCTAGTGCTTTAAGGGGGAGAACTGAAGCTTTCTTT.